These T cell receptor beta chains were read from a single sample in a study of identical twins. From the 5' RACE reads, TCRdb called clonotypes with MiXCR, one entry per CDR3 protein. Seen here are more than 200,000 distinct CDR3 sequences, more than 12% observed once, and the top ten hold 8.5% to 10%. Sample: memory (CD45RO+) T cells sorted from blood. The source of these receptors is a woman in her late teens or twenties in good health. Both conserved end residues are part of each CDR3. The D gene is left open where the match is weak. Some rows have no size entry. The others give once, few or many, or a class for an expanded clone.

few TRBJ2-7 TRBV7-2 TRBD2 TGTGCCAGCAGCCCCCGACTAGCGGGAGGTCGATACGAGCAGTACTTC CASSPRLAGGRYEQYF
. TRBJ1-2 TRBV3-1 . TGTGCCAGCAGCCCCAGGGCTCTTGATGGCCCCCGTGGCTACACCTTC CASSPRALDGPRGYTF
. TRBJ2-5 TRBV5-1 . TGCGCCAGCAGCCCGTCGGGCCCGCCCTCGGAAGAGACCCAGTACTTC CASSPSGPPSEETQYF
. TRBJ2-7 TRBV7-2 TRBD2 TGTGCCAGCAGCTTATTATTAGCGGGAAAAATAGACGAGCAGTACTTC CASSLLLAGKIDEQYF
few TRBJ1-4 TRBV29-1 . TGCAGCGTTAGGATCGGAGGACAGTCTAATGAAAAACTGTTTTTT CSVRIGGQSNEKLFF
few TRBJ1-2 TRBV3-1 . TGTGCCAGCAGCCCCCCCGGGGAGCATGGCTACACCTTC CASSPPGEHGYTF
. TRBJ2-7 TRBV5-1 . TGCGCCAGCAGCTTGGAACAGGGTAGAACCTTTGACGAGCAGTACTTC CASSLEQGRTFDEQYF
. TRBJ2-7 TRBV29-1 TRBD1 TGCAGCGTTCGTTCGACAGGGGGCTACGAGCAGTACTTC CSVRSTGGYEQYF
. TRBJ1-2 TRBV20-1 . TGCAGTGCTAGAAGACTTAACTATGGCTACACCTTC CSARRLNYGYTF
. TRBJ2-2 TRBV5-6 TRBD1 TGTGCCAGCAGCCCCAAGGGGGCGGGCGGGGAGCTGTTTTTT CASSPKGAGGELFF
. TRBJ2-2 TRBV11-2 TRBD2 TGTGCCAGCAGCCCCAGGGAGGGCACCGGGGAGCTGTTTTTT CASSPREGTGELFF
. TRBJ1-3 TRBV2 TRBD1 TGTGCCCGACAGGGACTTGGAAACACCATATATTTT CARQGLGNTIYF
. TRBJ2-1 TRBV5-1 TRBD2 TGCGCCAGCAGCTCCCCGGGGAGGGTAGCCTACAATGAGCAGTTCTTC CASSSPGRVAYNEQFF
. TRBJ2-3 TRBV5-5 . TGTGCCAGCGGCCCTGAGATGACAGATACGCAGTATTTT CASGPEMTDTQYF
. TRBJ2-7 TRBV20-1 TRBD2 TGCAGTGCTTCGGGACTAGCGGGAGTAAAGTCCTACGAGCAGTACTTC CSASGLAGVKSYEQYF
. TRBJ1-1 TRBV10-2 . TGCGCCAGCAGTGAAACCGGCGAAGCTTTCTTT CASSETGEAFF